The next 9 T cell receptor beta chains were all read from a single sample in a study of blood T cell repertoires in COVID-19. Profiling relied on immunoSEQ multiplex PCR, and the TCRdb table lists in-frame clones only, not all of them. Among tens of thousands of clones listed, approximately 86% were seen once. Specimen: peripheral blood. The receptors derive from a woman aged 60 to 75 with acute or convalescent COVID-19.

The genes are TRBV2 and TRBJ2-2; 13 nucleotides agree with TRBD2. There are 16 residues in the CDR3. The ends lost 6 bases at V and 4 bases at J; junction bases unmatched: 5. From germline, CDR1 is SNHLY and CDR2 FYNNEI. This CDR3 reads CASRLAGGPGTGELFF. The CDR3 nucleotides read TGTGCCAGCAGACTAGCGGGAGGGCCGGGCACCGGGGAGCTGTTTTTT.

This clone was observed a handful of times. V gene TRBV27 combines with J gene TRBJ1-2, with D hard to call. CDR3 length equals 15 residues. The germline gives CDR1 MNHEY, CDR2 SMNVEV (reference sequence). Trimming cost V 5 bases and J 0 bases, with 13 bases left between them. The CDR3 bases are TGTGCCAGCAGTGTTAAGAGGGAAGCTAACTATGGCTACACCTTC. Protein product: CASSVKREANYGYTF.

V is TRBV9 and J is TRBJ2-2, with 10 positions matching TRBD2. J gave up 7 bases and V 1 base, and 7 bases lay outside the gene matches. CDR3 size: 16 residues. Per germline, CDR1 SGDLS and CDR2 YYNGEE. In DNA, the CDR3 is TGTGCCAGCAGCGTACTGGCTAGCGGGGGTATCGGGGAGCTGTTTTTT. As protein: CASSVLASGGIGELFF.

As regards this clone: A read error may account for a junction end that differs from germline. This sequence joins TRBV5-5 and TRBJ2-7; 8 bases line up with TRBD1. CDR1 SGHKS and CDR2 YYEKEE come from the germline V gene (reference sequence). The CDR3 is made up of 8 amino acids. As DNA, the CDR3 is TGTGCCACCATTGACAGGGGCTTC. Residues: CATIDRGF.

With regard to this clone: The same CDR3 can be traced to other DNA sequences in this sample. The chain recombines TRBV19 with TRBJ2-7; 8 bases align to TRBD2. Germline CDR1 reads LNHDA; CDR2 reads SQIVND (reference sequence). This CDR3 region has 15 residues. The V gene end was trimmed by 2 bases and the J gene end by 2 bases; junction bases not matched to a gene: 5. The CDR3 spells CASSIRLAGPYEQYF. The CDR3 bases are TGTGCCAGTAGTATACGGCTAGCGGGCCCCTACGAGCAGTACTTC.

This chain connects TRBV30 to TRBJ1-2; a possible D gene is TRBD1 (5 bases). Germline V lookup: CDR1 GTSNPN, CDR2 SVGIG (reference sequence). The V gene lost 2 bases and the J gene lost 7 bases, with 17 bases spanning the gap. The CDR3 sequence is 14 residues long. The CDR3 loop reads CAWSLDRSWGGYTF. For the CDR3, the DNA is TGTGCCTGGAGTTTAGACAGAAGTTGGGGTGGCTACACCTTC.

The chain has TRBV9 and TRBJ1-2; D gene unclear. Trimming pared 4 bases from V and 0 bases from J, leaving 13 bases between. CDR1 is SGDLS, CDR2 YYNGEE, per germline. The CDR3 has 15 amino acids. CDR3 protein: CASSPRWGANYGYTF. In DNA, the CDR3 is TGTGCCAGCAGCCCCCGATGGGGAGCTAACTATGGCTACACCTTC.

This chain connects TRBV4-3 to TRBJ2-1; possible D gene TRBD1, 5 bases. The CDR3 runs 17 residues. CDR1 and CDR2 (germline): LGHNA, YSLEER. Trimming removed 3 bases from V and 8 bases from J, with 23 bases in between. CDR3 in amino acids: CASSQTYRSYRTDEQFF. DNA for the CDR3: TGCGCCAGCAGCCAGACGTACAGGAGTTATAGGACCGATGAGCAGTTCTTC.

This chain links TRBV5-8 with TRBJ1-2; a weak D match, TRBD1 (5 bases). CDR3 length: 14 amino acids. The V end was cut by 4 bases, the J end by 6 bases, with 16 bases between. Germline lookup yields CDR1 SGHTS and CDR2 YDEGEE. Written as DNA, the CDR3 is TGTGCCAGCAGCCCGGGGGATTCTAGAGATGGCTACACCTTC. It translates to CASSPGDSRDGYTF.